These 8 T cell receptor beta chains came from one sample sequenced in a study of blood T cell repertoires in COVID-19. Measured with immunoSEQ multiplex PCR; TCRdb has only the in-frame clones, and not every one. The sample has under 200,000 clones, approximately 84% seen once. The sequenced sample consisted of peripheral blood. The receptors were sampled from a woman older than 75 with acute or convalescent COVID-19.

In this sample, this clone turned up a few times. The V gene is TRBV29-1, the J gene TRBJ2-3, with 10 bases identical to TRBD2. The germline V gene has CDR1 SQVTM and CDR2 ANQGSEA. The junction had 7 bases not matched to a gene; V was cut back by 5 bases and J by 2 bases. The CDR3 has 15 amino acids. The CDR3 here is CSVITSGVVTDTQYF. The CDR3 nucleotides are TGCAGCGTTATCACTAGCGGGGTTGTCACAGATACGCAGTATTTT.

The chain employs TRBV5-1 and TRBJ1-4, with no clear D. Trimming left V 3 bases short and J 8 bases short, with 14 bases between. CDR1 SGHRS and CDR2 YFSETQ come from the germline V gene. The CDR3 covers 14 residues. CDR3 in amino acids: CASSSGLEGEKLFF. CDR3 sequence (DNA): TGCGCCAGCAGCTCGGGCCTGGAGGGAGAAAAACTGTTTTTT.

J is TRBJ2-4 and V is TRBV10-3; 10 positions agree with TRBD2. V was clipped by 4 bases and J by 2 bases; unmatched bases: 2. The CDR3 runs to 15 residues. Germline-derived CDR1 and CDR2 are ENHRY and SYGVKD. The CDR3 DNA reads TGTGCCATCAGTGGTACTAGCGGGACCAAAAACATTCAGTACTTC. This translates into CAISGTSGTKNIQYF.

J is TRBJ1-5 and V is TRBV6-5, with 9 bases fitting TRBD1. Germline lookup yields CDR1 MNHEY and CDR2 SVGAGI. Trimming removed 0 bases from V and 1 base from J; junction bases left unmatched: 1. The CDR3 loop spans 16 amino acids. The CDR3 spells CASSYSGQGSNQPQHF. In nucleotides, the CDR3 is TGTGCCAGCAGTTACTCGGGACAGGGAAGCAATCAGCCCCAGCATTTT.

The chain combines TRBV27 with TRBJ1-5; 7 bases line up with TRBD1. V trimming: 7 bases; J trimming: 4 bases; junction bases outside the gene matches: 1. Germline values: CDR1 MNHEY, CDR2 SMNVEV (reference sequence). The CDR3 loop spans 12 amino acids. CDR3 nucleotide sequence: TGTGCCAGCAAACAGGGGAATCAGCCCCAGCATTTT. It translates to CASKQGNQPQHF.

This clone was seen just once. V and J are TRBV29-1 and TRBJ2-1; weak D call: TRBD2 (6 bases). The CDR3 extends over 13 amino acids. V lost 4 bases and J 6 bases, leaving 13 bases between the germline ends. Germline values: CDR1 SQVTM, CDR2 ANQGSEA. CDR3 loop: CSVATSIGNEQFF. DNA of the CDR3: TGCAGCGTTGCGACTAGTATTGGCAATGAGCAGTTCTTC.

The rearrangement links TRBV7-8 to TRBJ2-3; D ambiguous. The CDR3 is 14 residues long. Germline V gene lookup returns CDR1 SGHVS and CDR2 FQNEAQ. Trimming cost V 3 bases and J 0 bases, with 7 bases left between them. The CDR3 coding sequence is TGTGCCAGCAGCTTTGTGCGGAGCACAGATACGCAGTATTTT. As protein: CASSFVRSTDTQYF.

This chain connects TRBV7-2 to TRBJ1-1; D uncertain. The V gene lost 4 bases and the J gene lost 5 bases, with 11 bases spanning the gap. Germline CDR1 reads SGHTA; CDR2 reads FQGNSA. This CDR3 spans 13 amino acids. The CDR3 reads CASSSVGVTEAFF. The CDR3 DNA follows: TGTGCCAGCAGCTCCGTCGGGGTTACTGAAGCTTTCTTT. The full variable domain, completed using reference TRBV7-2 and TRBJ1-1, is GAGVSQSPSNKVTEKGKDVELRCDPISGHTALYWYRQSLGQGLEFLIYFQGNSAPDKSGLPSDRFSAERTGGSVSTLTIQRTQQEDSAVYLCASSSVGVTEAFFGQGTRLTVV.